Described below is a single T cell receptor (beta chain) sequence and its context. The data are from a study of blood T cell repertoires in COVID-19. Study details: Donors in the United States, Italy and Spain gave samples during acute or convalescent COVID-19. The cDNA or gDNA used as material had been derived from T cells, B-cell-depleted T cells, or PBMCs.

In the authors' workflow: Using reference gene primer amplification, nucleated cell counts were estimated. The table came from immunoSEQ multiplex PCR; TCRdb's copy has only in-frame clones and leaves some out. The DNA gave D and trimming, while V, J and clone size come from that table. The sample carries some 190,000 clones, approximately 80% recorded once. The sequenced material came from PBMCs or T cells enriched from blood (not recorded which). The sequence derives from a man aged 25 to 45 with acute COVID-19.

In nucleotides, the CDR3 is TGTGCCAGCAGTTTCGGGGGTTCTGAAGCTTTCTTT. This translates into CASSFGGSEAFF. V gene TRBV6-5 combines with J gene TRBJ1-1; D might be TRBD1 (5 bases). CDR3 size: 12 residues. The V and J ends lost 4 bases and 6 bases respectively, with 9 bases between them. The germline CDR1 and CDR2 sequences are MNHEY and SVGAGI.